This T cell receptor beta chain appears in the sequencing data of a study of cytomegalovirus exposure and HLA in healthy donors. Study outcomes and limitations: Altogether, 150 to 200 TCR beta chains were recorded as cytomegalovirus-associated.

The ends lost 4 bases at V and 7 bases at J; junction bases unmatched: 15. Germline V gene lookup returns CDR1 KGHSH and CDR2 LQKENI. CDR3 size: 17 residues. Using immunoSEQ multiplex PCR, the repertoire was profiled, and TCRdb retains in-frame clones only, with some absent. The data contain 200,000 to 300,000 clones, around 86% of them singletons. The table lists this clone with a count of one. Its cognate antigen is unknown. Sequenced input: PBMCs. The source of this sequence is a woman in her twenties or thirties in good health and CMV-seropositive. This chain uses TRBV18 with TRBJ2-1; 8 bases line up with TRBD1. CDR3 loop: CASSHRQGPDVPNEQFF. As DNA, the CDR3 is TGTGCCAGCTCACACAGACAGGGGCCAGATGTGCCAAATGAGCAGTTCTTC.